This T cell receptor beta chain was observed in a study of control samples from healthy donors and cancer patients. Germline CDR1 is SGHVS and CDR2 is FNYEAQ. The V and J ends lost 3 bases and 2 bases respectively, with 14 bases between them. The CDR3 has 16 amino acids. Method: immunoSEQ multiplex PCR; TCRdb's copy keeps in-frame clones and lacks some. Here the sample spans around 130,000 clones, around 93% being singletons. The TCR was taken from a man between 18 and 35 years old in good health. The V gene is TRBV7-6, the J gene TRBJ1-3; D is possibly TRBD1 (5 bases). The specimen was blood. The CDR3: CASSLSRQGAGNTIYF. The CDR3 DNA is TGTGCCAGCAGCTTGTCCAGGCAGGGAGCTGGAAACACCATATATTTT.